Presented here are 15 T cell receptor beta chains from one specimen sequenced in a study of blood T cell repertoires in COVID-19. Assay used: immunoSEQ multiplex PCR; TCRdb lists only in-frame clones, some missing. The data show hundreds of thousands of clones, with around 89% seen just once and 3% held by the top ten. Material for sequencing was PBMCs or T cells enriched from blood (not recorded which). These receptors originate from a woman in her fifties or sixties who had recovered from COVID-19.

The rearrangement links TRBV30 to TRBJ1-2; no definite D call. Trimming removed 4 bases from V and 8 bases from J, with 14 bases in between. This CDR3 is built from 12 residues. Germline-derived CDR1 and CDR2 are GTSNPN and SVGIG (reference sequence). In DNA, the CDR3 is TGTGCCTGGACCCGGGGTGAGAGCGGCTACACCTTC. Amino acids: CAWTRGESGYTF.

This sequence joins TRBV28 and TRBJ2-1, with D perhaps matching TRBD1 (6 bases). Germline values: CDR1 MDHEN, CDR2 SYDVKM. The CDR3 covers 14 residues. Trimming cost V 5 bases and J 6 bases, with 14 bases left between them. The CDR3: CASSVTGSPNEQFF. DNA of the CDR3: TGTGCCAGCAGTGTCACAGGGAGTCCCAATGAGCAGTTCTTC.

The CDR3 nucleotides are TGTGCCACCAGCAGAGATCGGGCGGGAGTGGCAGATACGCAGTATTTT. Residues: CATSRDRAGVADTQYF. The chain carries TRBV15 and TRBJ2-3, with 7 positions matching TRBD2. In germline, CDR1 is LNHNV, CDR2 YYDKDF (reference sequence). Trimming took 0 bases from V and 4 from J; bases not matched to a gene: 7. This CDR3 contains 16 residues.

CDR3 coding DNA: TGTGCCAGCAGTATCACGACTAGTCTGGGCGAGACCCAGTACTTC. Translating it yields CASSITTSLGETQYF. V is TRBV28 and J is TRBJ2-5; D is possibly TRBD2 (6 bases). Germline V gives CDR1 MDHEN, CDR2 SYDVKM. Trimming took 5 bases from V and 5 from J, leaving 18 bases between them. This CDR3 contains 15 residues.

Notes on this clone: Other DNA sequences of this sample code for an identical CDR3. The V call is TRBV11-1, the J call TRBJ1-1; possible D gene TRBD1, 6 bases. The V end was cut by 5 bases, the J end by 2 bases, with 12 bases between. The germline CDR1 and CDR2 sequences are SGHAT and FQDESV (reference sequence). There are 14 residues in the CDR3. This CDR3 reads CASSPGRGNTEAFF. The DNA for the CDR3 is TGTGCCAGCAGCCCCGGCAGGGGTAACACTGAAGCTTTCTTT.

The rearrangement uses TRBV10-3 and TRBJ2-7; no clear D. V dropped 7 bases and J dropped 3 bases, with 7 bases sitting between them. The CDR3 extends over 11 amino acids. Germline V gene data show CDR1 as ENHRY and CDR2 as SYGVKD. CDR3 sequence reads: CAIMGSYEQYF. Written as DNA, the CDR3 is TGTGCCATCATGGGCAGCTACGAGCAGTACTTC.

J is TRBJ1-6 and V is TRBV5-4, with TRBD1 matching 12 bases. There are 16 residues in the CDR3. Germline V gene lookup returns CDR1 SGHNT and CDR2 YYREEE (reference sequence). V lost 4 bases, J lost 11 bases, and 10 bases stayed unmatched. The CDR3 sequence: CASSLDGTGGRTPLHF. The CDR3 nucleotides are TGTGCCAGCAGCCTGGACGGGACAGGGGGCCGCACACCCCTCCACTTT.

CDR3: CASSSALTKRGFF. The CDR3 nucleotides are TGTGCCAGCAGCTCAGCTTTGACCAAGCGCGGGTTCTTC. The rearrangement links TRBV11-2 to TRBJ2-1; D is undetermined. CDR1 is SGHAT and CDR2 is FQNNGV in the germline V gene. The V end lost 4 bases, the J end lost 15 bases, and 19 bases lay between the germline ends. This CDR3 region has 13 residues.

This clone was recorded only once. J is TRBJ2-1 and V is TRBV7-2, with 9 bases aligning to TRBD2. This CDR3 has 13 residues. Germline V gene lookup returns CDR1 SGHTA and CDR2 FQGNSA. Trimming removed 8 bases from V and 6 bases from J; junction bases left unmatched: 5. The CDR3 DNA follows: TGTGCCAGCTCTAGCGGGATCACCAATGAGCAGTTCTTC. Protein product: CASSSGITNEQFF.

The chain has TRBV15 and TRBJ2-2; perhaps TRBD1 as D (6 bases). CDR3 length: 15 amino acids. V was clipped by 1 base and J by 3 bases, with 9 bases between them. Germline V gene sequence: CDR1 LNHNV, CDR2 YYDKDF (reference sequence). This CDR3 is CATSRVQGHTGELFF. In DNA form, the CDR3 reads TGTGCCACCAGCAGAGTACAGGGACACACCGGGGAGCTGTTTTTT.

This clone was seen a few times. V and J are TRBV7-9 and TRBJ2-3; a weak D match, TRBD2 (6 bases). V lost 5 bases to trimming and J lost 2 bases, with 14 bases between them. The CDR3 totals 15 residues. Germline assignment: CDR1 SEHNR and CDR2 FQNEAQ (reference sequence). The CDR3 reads CASSPILAVTDTQYF. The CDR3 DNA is TGTGCCAGCAGCCCCATATTAGCGGTCACAGATACGCAGTATTTT.

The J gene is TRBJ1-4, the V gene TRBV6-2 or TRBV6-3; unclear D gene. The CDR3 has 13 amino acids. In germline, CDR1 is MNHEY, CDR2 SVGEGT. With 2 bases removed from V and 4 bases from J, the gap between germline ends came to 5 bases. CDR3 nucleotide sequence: TGTGCCAGCAGTTACGTACTTAATGAAAAACTGTTTTTT. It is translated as CASSYVLNEKLFF.

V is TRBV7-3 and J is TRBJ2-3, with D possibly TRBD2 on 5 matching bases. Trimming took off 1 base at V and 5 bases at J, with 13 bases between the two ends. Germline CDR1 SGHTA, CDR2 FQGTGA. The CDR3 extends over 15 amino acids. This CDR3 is CASSLKGRLLDTQYF. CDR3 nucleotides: TGTGCCAGCAGCTTAAAAGGGAGATTGTTAGATACGCAGTATTTT.

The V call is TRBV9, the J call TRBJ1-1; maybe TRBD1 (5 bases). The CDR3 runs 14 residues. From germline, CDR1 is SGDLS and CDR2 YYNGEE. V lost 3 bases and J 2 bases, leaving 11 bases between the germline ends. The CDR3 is CASSAGHTNTEAFF. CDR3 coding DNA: TGTGCCAGCAGCGCCGGACACACCAACACTGAAGCTTTCTTT.

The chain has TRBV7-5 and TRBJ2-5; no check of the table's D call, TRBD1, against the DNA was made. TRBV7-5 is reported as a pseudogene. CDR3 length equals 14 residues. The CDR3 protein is CARSKDRDQETQYF. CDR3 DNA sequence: TGTGCCAGAAGCAAAGACAGGGACCAAGAGACCCAGTACTTC.